The entry below gives a single T cell receptor beta chain sequence along with its context. CDR3 size: 16 residues. Germline V gene lookup returns CDR1 SGDLS and CDR2 YYNGEE. With V trimmed by 3 bases and J by 5 bases, 12 bases remained unmatched. Authors' data handling: Reference gene primer amplification in the assay estimated nucleated cell counts. TCRdb's table, derived via immunoSEQ multiplex PCR, lists solely in-frame clones and lacks some. Clone size and V and J calls were adopted from that table, with D and trimming inferred from the DNA. The repertoire holds fewer than 150,000 clones, around 87% seen once, with around 17% in the top ten. This sample stems from a study of blood T cell repertoires in COVID-19.

This receptor was identified in a woman in her forties or fifties who had recovered from COVID-19. This chain links TRBV9 with TRBJ1-1; TRBD1 agrees at 8 bases. The sequenced sample was peripheral blood. The CDR3 sequence: CASSADPDRVETEAFF. CDR3 sequence (DNA): TGTGCCAGCAGCGCCGATCCGGACAGGGTAGAAACTGAAGCTTTCTTT.